The clone carrying this TCR beta chain was seen once. The sample originates from a study of blood T cell repertoires in COVID-19. Study-wide background: The study drew acute and convalescent COVID-19 samples from the United States, Italy and Spain. T cells, B-cell-depleted T cells, or PBMCs supplied cDNA or gDNA.

Authors' analysis steps: Reference gene primer amplification gave estimated nucleated cell counts. The repertoire was sequenced with immunoSEQ multiplex PCR; TCRdb's copy has only in-frame clones and lacks some. V, J and clone size reflect that table, while D and trimming were determined from the DNA. The data contain about 80,000 clones, around 79% of them seen just once; the ten biggest clones take up 15% to 20%. CDR3 length equals 13 residues. The germline CDR1 and CDR2 sequences are LGHNA and YSLEER. The V gene lost 3 bases and the J gene lost 6 bases, with 8 bases spanning the gap. The sample taken for sequencing was peripheral blood. The chain recombines TRBV4-3 with TRBJ2-2; D not certain. The source is a human donor in a cohort sampled during active COVID-19. In DNA form, the CDR3 reads TGCGCCAGCAGCCAGTTAGCTTCCGGGGAGCTGTTTTTT. It codes for CASSQLASGELFF.